This TCR beta chain was sequenced during a study of cytomegalovirus exposure and HLA in healthy donors. The study, taken as a whole, reports: TCR beta chain V- and J-gene trimming was linked, in a later analysis, to a missense variant in DCLRE1C. By HLA locus, TCR association rates varied in a later analysis, with DRB1 showing the most and HLA-C the fewest. Previously analyzed data showed that most TCR beta V segments were productive at a frequency of about 87% or about 30%. In a later analysis, productive TCRs from donors in an Asian-associated ancestry cluster reportedly carried fewer N-insertions than the cohort mean.

To note about this clone: Antigen: not known.

The germline V and J ends were trimmed by 6 bases and 4 bases, with 12 bases remaining between them. CDR1 and CDR2 from the germline V gene are SQVTM and ANQGSEA. This CDR3 is built from 12 residues. Researchers ran the PCR with 60 Vbeta and 13 Jbeta primers. Using immunoSEQ multiplex PCR, the repertoire was profiled, and TCRdb retains in-frame clones only, with some absent. Of under 200,000 clones detected, approximately 78% appear once; the ten largest clones hold 1.5% to 2%. The rearrangement uses TRBV29-1 and TRBJ1-2; D not certain. Material: PBMCs. The sequence derives from a woman aged 18-35 years in good health and CMV-seronegative. The DNA of the CDR3 is TGCAGCGTGGTGAAGGAGCCCTATGGCTACACCTTC. This translates into CSVVKEPYGYTF.